This TCR beta chain was identified in a study of blood T cell repertoires in COVID-19. Across the whole study: Specimens from acute and convalescent COVID-19 originated in the United States, Italy and Spain. From T cells, B-cell-depleted T cells, or PBMCs came the material, which was cDNA or gDNA.

J was trimmed by 3 bases and V by 4 bases; bases with no gene match: 10. The CDR3 length is 16 residues. The germline gives CDR1 SGHRS, CDR2 YFSETQ. As processed by the authors: Using reference gene primer amplification, nucleated cell counts were estimated. TCRdb's copy holds only in-frame clones and misses some; the assay was immunoSEQ multiplex PCR. V and J calls and clone size are copied from that table; D and trimming were computed from the DNA. Here the sample spans 150,000 to 200,000 clones, 80% to 90% being singletons. Seattle enrolled patients during active infection and tracked them longitudinally.

The source is a woman between 65 and 79 years old with COVID-19, enrolled during active disease. Sequenced input: peripheral blood. V usage is TRBV5-1 and J usage is TRBJ1-1; TRBD1 agrees at 9 bases. The CDR3 is CASSNRGRLMDTEAFF. DNA for the CDR3: TGCGCCAGCAGCAACAGGGGGCGATTGATGGACACTGAAGCTTTCTTT.